The subject of this entry is one TCR beta chain. Its specificity is unknown. CDR3 length: 10 amino acids. The germline V gene encodes CDR1 SQVTM and CDR2 ANQGSEA. TCR beta libraries were built from RNA through three nested multiplex PCR rounds using modified ARM-PCR. TCRB-specific cDNA synthesis used 0.5 to 0.65 ug of total RNA. No unique molecular identifiers were described for these TCRB libraries. TCRdb itself ran the multiplex PCR reads through MiXCR, one entry per CDR3 protein. Of 20,000 or so distinct CDR3 sequences listed, under 80% are singletons. The sample originates from a study of tumor-infiltrating lymphocytes in glioblastoma multiforme. Points from the study as a whole: The T cells in this sample were not sorted into functional subsets. Detected clone frequencies may not reflect cell counts, being RNA-based.

The source material was peripheral blood. The clonotype was recovered from a male donor with glioblastoma. This chain joins TRBV29-1 and TRBJ1-2; D call uncertain. DNA of the CDR3: TGCGACGTTGATCAGAATGGCTACACCTTC. It yields the protein CDVDQNGYTF. Looking up the rest from reference TRBV29-1 and TRBJ1-2 gives the full variable domain: SAVISQKPSRDICQRGTSLTIQCQVDSQVTMMFWYRQQPGQSLTLIATANQGSEATYESGFVIDKFPISRPNLTFSTLTVSNMSPEDSSIYLCDVDQNGYTFGSGTRLTVV.